This record looks at one T cell receptor beta chain sequence and its context. This sample was taken from a study of T-cell reconstitution after alpha-beta-depleted transplantation in children. This sample's TCRbeta library carried unique molecular identifier barcodes. Via MiXCR, TCRdb re-called the PCR reads, giving one row per CDR3 protein. The repertoire includes hundreds of thousands of distinct CDR3 sequences, 16% of them detected once, and approximately 1.1% sits in the top ten. CDR1 and CDR2 (germline): DFQATT, SNEGSKA (reference sequence). The CDR3 contains 17 residues. V was pared by 0 bases and J by 3 bases, with 8 bases of the junction left unmatched.

V and J are TRBV20-1 and TRBJ2-3; 11 bases map to TRBD1. This sequence originates from a human donor who donated a stem cell graft to a child with acute myeloid leukemia. The input for sequencing was PBMCs from the stem cell graft donor, taken from the stem cell graft. The CDR3 DNA reads as TGCAGTGCTAGAGAATTTGGGACAGGGGGACTTACAGATACGCAGTATTTT. This codes for CSAREFGTGGLTDTQYF.